The sequence of this T cell receptor beta chain was determined in a study of Graves' ophthalmopathy and Graves' hyperthyroidism. General study findings and limits: A 13-signature model separated ophthalmopathy from stable hyperthyroidism, reaching 85% to 90% sensitivity and approximately 81% specificity cross-validated.

With regard to this clonotype: Its target is unknown.

The CDR3 sequence is 15 residues long. V lost 3 bases and J lost 9; bases outside the gene matches: 14. Exclusion criteria comprised other autoimmune diseases, uncontrolled infections, pregnancy or lactation in patients. TCR beta CDR3 amplification used RNA transcripts. The workflow started with a first-round RT-PCR run with HTBI primers and then moved on to a second-round multiplex PCR. MiXCR was run by TCRdb on the multiplex PCR reads, yielding one entry per CDR3 protein. This sample has about 550,000 distinct CDR3 sequences, with 39% found just once. The specimen was peripheral blood or thyroid tissue (not recorded which). The origin of this receptor is an adult man with Graves' hyperthyroidism. The chain carries TRBV12-3 or TRBV12-4 and TRBJ2-7; 7 bases match TRBD1. The CDR3 DNA reads as TGTGCCAGCAGTTTCCACTCCCGAGGGACAGATACGCAGTACTTC. It yields the protein CASSFHSRGTDTQYF.